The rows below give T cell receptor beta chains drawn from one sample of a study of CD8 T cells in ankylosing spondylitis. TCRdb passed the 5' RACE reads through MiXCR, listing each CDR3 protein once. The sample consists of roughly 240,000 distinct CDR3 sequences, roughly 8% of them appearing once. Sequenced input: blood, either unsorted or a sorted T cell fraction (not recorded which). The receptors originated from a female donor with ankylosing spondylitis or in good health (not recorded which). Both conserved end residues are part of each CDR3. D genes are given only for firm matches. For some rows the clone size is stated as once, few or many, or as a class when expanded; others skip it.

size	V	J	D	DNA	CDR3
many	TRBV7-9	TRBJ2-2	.	TGTGCCAGCAGCTTATGGTCCGGGGAGCTGTTTTTT	CASSLWSGELFF
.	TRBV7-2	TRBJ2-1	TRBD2	TGTGCCAGCAGCTTAGAAGCGGGAGGCCGTGAGCAGTTCTTC	CASSLEAGGREQFF
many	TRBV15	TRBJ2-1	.	TGTGCCACCAGCAAGAGTACAGATGAGCAGTTCTTC	CATSKSTDEQFF
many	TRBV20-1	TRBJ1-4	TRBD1	TGCAGTGCCCCCTCGGAGACAGGGAATGAAAAACTGTTTTTT	CSAPSETGNEKLFF
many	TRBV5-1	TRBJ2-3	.	TGCGCCAGCAGCGGGTGGGAGGACCCAGATACGCAGTATTTT	CASSGWEDPDTQYF
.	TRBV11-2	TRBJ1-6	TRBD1	TGTGTCAGCAGCCTGCGTGGACAGGGGGCCGCCTATAATTCACCCCTCCACTTT	CVSSLRGQGAAYNSPLHF
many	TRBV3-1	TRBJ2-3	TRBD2	TGTGCCAGCAGCCCCTGGACTAGCGCAAGCACAGATACGCAGTATTTT	CASSPWTSASTDTQYF
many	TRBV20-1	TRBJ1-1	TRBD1	TGCAGTGCTCCTTGGACAGGGCGAGACACTGAAGCTTTCTTT	CSAPWTGRDTEAFF
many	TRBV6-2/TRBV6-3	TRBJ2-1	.	TGTGCCAGCAGTTGGGGGGCAACTGGTGAGCAGTTCTTC	CASSWGATGEQFF
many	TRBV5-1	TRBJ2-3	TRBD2	TGCGCCAGCAGCTTTGGACTAGCGGCAGATACGCAGTATTTT	CASSFGLAADTQYF
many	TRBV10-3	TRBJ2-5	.	TGTGCCACCGGAAGGCAGGAACTAAACCAAGAGACCCAGTACTTC	CATGRQELNQETQYF